Listed below are T cell receptor beta chains from one sample, sequenced in a study of T-cell reconstitution after alpha-beta-depleted transplantation in children. Using its own MiXCR run on the PCR reads, TCRdb lists one record per CDR3 protein. The table shows fewer than 250,000 distinct CDR3 sequences, with approximately 8% occurring only once. Sequenced here: PBMCs, mostly from graft donor cells, sampled 180 days after TCRalphabeta/CD19-depleted stem cell transplant. All receptors come from a male patient younger than 18 who had a stem cell transplant for acute lymphoblastic leukemia, so the T cells may come from the graft donor. Each CDR3 is given with its conserved first and last residue. D genes are given only for firm matches. For some rows the clone size is stated as once, few or many, or as a class when expanded; others skip it.

clone size: many; J gene: TRBJ2-7; D gene: .; CDR3 length: 10; V gene: TRBV6-5; CDR3 protein: CASGLYEQYF; CDR3 DNA: TGTGCCAGCGGCCTCTACGAGCAGTACTTC
clone size: many; J gene: TRBJ1-6; D gene: .; CDR3 length: 14; V gene: TRBV12-3/TRBV12-4; CDR3 protein: CASSLWGGNSPLHF; CDR3 DNA: TGTGCCAGCAGTTTATGGGGGGGTAATTCACCCCTCCACTTT
clone size: many; J gene: TRBJ1-1; D gene: .; CDR3 length: 14; V gene: TRBV5-1; CDR3 protein: CASSLNSLNTEAFF; CDR3 DNA: TGCGCCAGCAGCTTAAACAGCTTGAACACTGAAGCTTTCTTT
clone size: many; J gene: TRBJ2-1; D gene: TRBD2; CDR3 length: 15; V gene: TRBV3-1; CDR3 protein: CASSQEAGGQGEQFF; CDR3 DNA: TGTGCCAGCAGCCAAGAAGCGGGGGGGCAAGGTGAGCAGTTCTTC
clone size: many; J gene: TRBJ2-7; D gene: .; CDR3 length: 15; V gene: TRBV28; CDR3 protein: CASSFPGGKSYEQYF; CDR3 DNA: TGTGCCAGCAGTTTCCCCGGTGGAAAGTCCTACGAGCAGTACTTC
clone size: many; J gene: TRBJ1-1; D gene: .; CDR3 length: 13; V gene: TRBV7-9; CDR3 protein: CASSLAPDREAFF; CDR3 DNA: TGTGCCAGCAGCTTAGCCCCAGACCGGGAGGCTTTCTTT
clone size: few; J gene: TRBJ2-7; D gene: .; CDR3 length: 13; V gene: TRBV7-2; CDR3 protein: CASSLQGKSEQYF; CDR3 DNA: TGTGCCAGCAGCTTACAAGGGAAGAGCGAGCAGTACTTC
clone size: many; J gene: TRBJ2-7; D gene: .; CDR3 length: 15; V gene: TRBV27; CDR3 protein: CASRRDDTALYEQYF; CDR3 DNA: TGTGCCAGCAGACGGGACGACACCGCCTTATACGAGCAGTACTTC
clone size: many; J gene: TRBJ2-6; D gene: TRBD1; CDR3 length: 16; V gene: TRBV9; CDR3 protein: CASSPTGLAGANVLTF; CDR3 DNA: TGTGCCAGCAGCCCGACAGGGCTGGCTGGGGCCAACGTCCTGACTTTC
clone size: many; J gene: TRBJ2-2; D gene: .; CDR3 length: 12; V gene: TRBV7-2; CDR3 protein: CASSPYYGELFF; CDR3 DNA: TGTGCCAGCAGCCCTTACTACGGGGAGCTGTTTTTT
clone size: many; J gene: TRBJ2-3; D gene: TRBD1; CDR3 length: 17; V gene: TRBV4-3; CDR3 protein: CASSQNKQGGGTDTQYF; CDR3 DNA: TGCGCCAGCAGCCAAAATAAACAGGGGGGCGGCACAGATACGCAGTATTTT
clone size: .; J gene: TRBJ1-1; D gene: .; CDR3 length: 11; V gene: TRBV29-1; CDR3 protein: CSVGQATEAFF; CDR3 DNA: TGCAGCGTTGGACAAGCCACTGAAGCTTTCTTT
clone size: many; J gene: TRBJ2-3; D gene: TRBD1; CDR3 length: 14; V gene: TRBV11-2; CDR3 protein: CASSLGTATDTQYF; CDR3 DNA: TGTGCCAGCAGCTTGGGGACAGCAACAGATACGCAGTATTTT
clone size: many; J gene: TRBJ2-5; D gene: TRBD2; CDR3 length: 17; V gene: TRBV7-9; CDR3 protein: CASSLNRLAGTKETQYF; CDR3 DNA: TGTGCCAGCAGCTTAAACAGGCTAGCGGGAACGAAAGAGACCCAGTACTTC
clone size: many; J gene: TRBJ2-7; D gene: TRBD2; CDR3 length: 16; V gene: TRBV12-3/TRBV12-4; CDR3 protein: CASSLLAGCRSYEQYF; CDR3 DNA: TGTGCCAGCAGCCTCCTAGCGGGTTGCCGATCCTACGAGCAGTACTTC
clone size: many; J gene: TRBJ2-3; D gene: TRBD1; CDR3 length: 15; V gene: TRBV7-2; CDR3 protein: CASSFDRGFTDTQYF; CDR3 DNA: TGTGCCAGCAGCTTTGACAGGGGGTTCACAGATACGCAGTATTTT
clone size: many; J gene: TRBJ2-7; D gene: TRBD1; CDR3 length: 15; V gene: TRBV5-1; CDR3 protein: CASSFGTGAGYEQYF; CDR3 DNA: TGCGCCAGCAGCTTCGGGACAGGGGCTGGGTACGAGCAGTACTTC
clone size: .; J gene: TRBJ1-2; D gene: .; CDR3 length: 14; V gene: TRBV12-3/TRBV12-4; CDR3 protein: CASSTRPDRGGYTF; CDR3 DNA: TGTGCCAGCAGTACGAGACCGGACCGAGGTGGCTACACCTTC
clone size: many; J gene: TRBJ2-5; D gene: .; CDR3 length: 14; V gene: TRBV28; CDR3 protein: CASSPHLGEETQYF; CDR3 DNA: TGTGCCAGCAGTCCCCACCTTGGGGAAGAGACCCAGTACTTC
clone size: few; J gene: TRBJ1-2; D gene: .; CDR3 length: 16; V gene: TRBV6-1; CDR3 protein: CASSETRIEPYGYYTF; CDR3 DNA: TGTGCCAGCAGTGAAACCCGGATCGAACCATATGGCTACTACACCTTC
clone size: many; J gene: TRBJ1-1; D gene: .; CDR3 length: 13; V gene: TRBV7-3; CDR3 protein: CASRSDVNTEAFF; CDR3 DNA: TGTGCCAGCAGGTCCGATGTGAACACTGAAGCTTTCTTT
clone size: many; J gene: TRBJ2-4; D gene: TRBD1; CDR3 length: 12; V gene: TRBV12-3/TRBV12-4; CDR3 protein: CASNHGTGKIDF; CDR3 DNA: TGTGCCAGCAACCACGGGACAGGGAAGATAGACTTC
clone size: many; J gene: TRBJ2-7; D gene: .; CDR3 length: 12; V gene: TRBV7-2; CDR3 protein: CASNGHGREQYF; CDR3 DNA: TGTGCCAGCAACGGACACGGGCGGGAGCAGTACTTC
clone size: many; J gene: TRBJ2-3; D gene: TRBD2; CDR3 length: 17; V gene: TRBV7-6; CDR3 protein: CASSPRSGRSLTDTQYF; CDR3 DNA: TGTGCCAGCAGCCCCCGTAGCGGGAGATCCCTTACAGATACGCAGTATTTT
clone size: many; J gene: TRBJ2-7; D gene: TRBD2; CDR3 length: 15; V gene: TRBV6-2/TRBV6-3; CDR3 protein: CASSPKRGSVYEQYF; CDR3 DNA: TGTGCCAGCAGCCCCAAGCGGGGTAGTGTCTACGAGCAGTACTTC
clone size: many; J gene: TRBJ1-5; D gene: .; CDR3 length: 15; V gene: TRBV28; CDR3 protein: CASSFSGSSNQPQHF; CDR3 DNA: TGTGCCAGCAGTTTCTCAGGATCTAGCAATCAGCCCCAGCATTTT
clone size: many; J gene: TRBJ1-2; D gene: .; CDR3 length: 15; V gene: TRBV27; CDR3 protein: CASSLSSSWDYGYTF; CDR3 DNA: TGTGCCAGCAGTTTATCATCTTCCTGGGACTATGGCTACACCTTC
clone size: many; J gene: TRBJ2-6; D gene: TRBD1; CDR3 length: 17; V gene: TRBV5-1; CDR3 protein: CASSPGATGGEANVLTF; CDR3 DNA: TGCGCCAGCAGCCCGGGGGCCACAGGGGGTGAGGCCAACGTCCTGACTTTC
clone size: many; J gene: TRBJ1-1; D gene: .; CDR3 length: 14; V gene: TRBV4-3; CDR3 protein: CASSQEDLNTEAFF; CDR3 DNA: TGCGCCAGCAGCCAAGAGGACTTGAACACTGAAGCTTTCTTT
clone size: many; J gene: TRBJ1-2; D gene: TRBD1; CDR3 length: 11; V gene: TRBV20-1; CDR3 protein: CSARQGGGYTF; CDR3 DNA: TGCAGTGCTCGACAGGGTGGTGGCTACACCTTC
clone size: few; J gene: TRBJ2-1; D gene: TRBD2; CDR3 length: 16; V gene: TRBV6-2/TRBV6-3; CDR3 protein: CASSLELAGDYNEQFF; CDR3 DNA: TGTGCCAGCAGCCTAGAGCTAGCGGGCGACTACAATGAGCAGTTCTTC
clone size: many; J gene: TRBJ1-5; D gene: TRBD1; CDR3 length: 16; V gene: TRBV12-3/TRBV12-4; CDR3 protein: CASSPWTGGSNQPQHF; CDR3 DNA: TGTGCCAGCAGTCCCTGGACAGGAGGGAGCAATCAGCCCCAGCATTTT
clone size: many; J gene: TRBJ1-2; D gene: .; CDR3 length: 15; V gene: TRBV12-3/TRBV12-4; CDR3 protein: CASSFLPTVGGAYTF; CDR3 DNA: TGTGCCAGCAGCTTTCTCCCCACAGTCGGCGGCGCCTACACCTTC
clone size: many; J gene: TRBJ2-1; D gene: TRBD2; CDR3 length: 16; V gene: TRBV5-1; CDR3 protein: CASSLAGVAGGPVQFF; CDR3 DNA: TGCGCCAGCAGCTTGGCCGGGGTAGCGGGAGGTCCTGTGCAGTTCTTC
clone size: many; J gene: TRBJ2-1; D gene: .; CDR3 length: 16; V gene: TRBV7-2; CDR3 protein: CASSPGGVSSYNEQFF; CDR3 DNA: TGTGCCAGCAGCCCCGGGGGAGTAAGCTCCTACAATGAGCAGTTCTTC
clone size: many; J gene: TRBJ1-5; D gene: .; CDR3 length: 13; V gene: TRBV29-1; CDR3 protein: CSVQGVGNQPQHF; CDR3 DNA: TGCAGCGTTCAAGGGGTCGGCAATCAGCCCCAGCATTTT
clone size: many; J gene: TRBJ2-3; D gene: TRBD2; CDR3 length: 13; V gene: TRBV7-2; CDR3 protein: CASSLSGGVTQYF; CDR3 DNA: TGTGCCAGCAGCCTCTCGGGGGGGGTTACGCAGTATTTT
clone size: many; J gene: TRBJ2-4; D gene: .; CDR3 length: 14; V gene: TRBV10-3; CDR3 protein: CAISTPVGANIQYF; CDR3 DNA: TGTGCCATCAGTACCCCCGTGGGGGCGAACATTCAGTACTTC
clone size: many; J gene: TRBJ1-1; D gene: .; CDR3 length: 13; V gene: TRBV12-5; CDR3 protein: CASGFQGNTEAFF; CDR3 DNA: TGTGCTAGTGGTTTCCAGGGGAACACTGAAGCTTTCTTT
clone size: many; J gene: TRBJ2-7; D gene: TRBD1; CDR3 length: 16; V gene: TRBV10-3; CDR3 protein: CAISDPPRDRAYEQYF; CDR3 DNA: TGTGCCATCAGTGACCCCCCCCGGGACAGGGCCTACGAGCAGTACTTC